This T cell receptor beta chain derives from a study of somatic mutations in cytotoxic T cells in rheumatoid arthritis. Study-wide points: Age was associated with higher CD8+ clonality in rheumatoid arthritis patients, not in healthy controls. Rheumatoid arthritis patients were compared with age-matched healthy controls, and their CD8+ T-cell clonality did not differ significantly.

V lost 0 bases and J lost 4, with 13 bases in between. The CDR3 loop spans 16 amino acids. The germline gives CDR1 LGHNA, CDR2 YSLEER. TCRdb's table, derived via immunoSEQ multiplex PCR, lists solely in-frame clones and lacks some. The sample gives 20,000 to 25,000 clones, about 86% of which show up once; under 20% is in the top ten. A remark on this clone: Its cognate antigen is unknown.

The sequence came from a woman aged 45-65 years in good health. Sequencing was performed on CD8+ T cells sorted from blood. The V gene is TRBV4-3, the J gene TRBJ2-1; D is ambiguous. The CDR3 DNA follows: TGCGCCAGCAGCCAAGATGCTGGAACATCATACAATGAGCAGTTCTTC. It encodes CASSQDAGTSYNEQFF.